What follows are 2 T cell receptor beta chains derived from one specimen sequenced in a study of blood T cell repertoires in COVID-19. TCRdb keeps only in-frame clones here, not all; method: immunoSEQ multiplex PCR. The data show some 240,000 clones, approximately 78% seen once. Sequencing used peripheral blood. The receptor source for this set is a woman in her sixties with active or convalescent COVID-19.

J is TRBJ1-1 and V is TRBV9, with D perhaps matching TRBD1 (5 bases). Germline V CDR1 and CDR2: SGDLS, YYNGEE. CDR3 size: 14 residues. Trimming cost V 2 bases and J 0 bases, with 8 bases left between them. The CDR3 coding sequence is TGTGCCAGCAGCGTTTCAGGGATGAACACTGAAGCTTTCTTT. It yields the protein CASSVSGMNTEAFF.

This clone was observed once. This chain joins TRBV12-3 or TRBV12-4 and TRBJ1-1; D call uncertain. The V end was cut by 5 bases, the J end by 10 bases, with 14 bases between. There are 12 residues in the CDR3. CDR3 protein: CASSLGPAGAFF. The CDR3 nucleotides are TGTGCCAGCAGTCTAGGTCCCGCCGGAGCTTTCTTT.